The rows below give T cell receptor beta chains drawn from one sample of a study of blood T cell repertoires in COVID-19. TCRdb keeps only in-frame clones here, not all; method: immunoSEQ multiplex PCR. This table has more than 85,000 clones, around four fifths appearing once. The specimen was peripheral blood. These receptor sequences come from a woman aged 60-75 years with acute or convalescent COVID-19. Both conserved end residues are part of each CDR3. The order of the fields is J gene, V gene, clone size, D gene, CDR3 DNA, CDR3 protein. The D gene is left open where the match is weak. Rows may omit the clone size; those that give it use once, few, many or a size class.

TRBJ1-3 | TRBV7-2 | - | - | TGTGCCAGCAGCTTACAGACTGGAAACACCATATATTTT | CASSLQTGNTIYF
TRBJ2-5 | TRBV3-1/TRBV3-2 | - | TRBD2 | TGTGCCAGCAGCCCCGGGAGCGGGGGGTCCCAAGAGACCCAGTACTTC | CASSPGSGGSQETQYF
TRBJ2-2 | TRBV28 | - | - | TGTGCCAGCGAGGCATCGAACACCGGGGAGCTGTTTTTT | CASEASNTGELFF
TRBJ2-5 | TRBV15 | few | - | TGTGCCACCAGCAGAGATTTGTCAGGGACCCAGTACTTC | CATSRDLSGTQYF
TRBJ2-2 | TRBV4-3 | - | TRBD2 | TGCGCCAGCAGCCGGGATAGCGGGGGGACGAGCTCCGGGGAGCTGTTTTTT | CASSRDSGGTSSGELFF
TRBJ2-3 | TRBV7-2 | few | - | TGTGCCAGCAGCTTCGAAGCAATTAGTGGTCGGGAGCAGTATTTT | CASSFEAISGREQYF
TRBJ1-2 | TRBV27 | - | - | TGTGCCAGCAGGGATGGGCGGGGCCCTAACTATGGCTACACCTTC | CASRDGRGPNYGYTF
TRBJ2-7 | TRBV15 | - | - | TGTGCCACCAGCAGCTCCCCTGGACACTACGAGCAGTACTTC | CATSSSPGHYEQYF
TRBJ1-1 | TRBV19 | once | TRBD1 | TGTGCCACACGGGGACAGGGGTCTTGGATGAACACTGAAGCTTTCTTT | CATRGQGSWMNTEAFF
TRBJ2-1 | TRBV5-3 | - | - | TGTGCCAGAAGCTCGGATGAGCAGTTCTTC | CARSSDEQFF